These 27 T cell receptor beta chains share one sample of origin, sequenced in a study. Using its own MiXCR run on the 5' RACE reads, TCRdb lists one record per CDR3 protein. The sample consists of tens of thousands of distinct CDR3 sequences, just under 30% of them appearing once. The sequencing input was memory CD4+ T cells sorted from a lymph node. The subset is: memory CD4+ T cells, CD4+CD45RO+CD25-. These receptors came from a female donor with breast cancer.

The DNA for the CDR3 is TGCAGTGCTGGGGATGGGGGGTACTCGGATACGCAGTATTTT. As protein: CSAGDGGYSDTQYF. The V call is TRBV20-1, the J call TRBJ2-3, with D possibly matching TRBD2 (6 bases). Per the germline V gene, CDR1 is DFQATT and CDR2 is SNEGSKA (reference sequence). The germline V and J ends were trimmed by 5 bases and 6 bases, with 18 bases remaining between them. The CDR3 contains 14 residues.

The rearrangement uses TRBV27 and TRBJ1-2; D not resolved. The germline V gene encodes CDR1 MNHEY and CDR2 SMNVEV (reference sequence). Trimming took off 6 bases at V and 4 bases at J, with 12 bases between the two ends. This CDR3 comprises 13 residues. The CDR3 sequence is CASSRGPIYGYTF. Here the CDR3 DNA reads TGTGCCAGCAGCCGTGGACCCATCTATGGCTACACCTTC.

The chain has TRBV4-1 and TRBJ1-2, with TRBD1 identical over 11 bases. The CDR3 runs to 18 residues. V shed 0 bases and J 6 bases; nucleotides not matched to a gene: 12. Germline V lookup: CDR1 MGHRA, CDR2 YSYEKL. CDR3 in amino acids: CASSQDLRTGGGKNGYTF. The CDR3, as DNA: TGCGCCAGCAGCCAAGATCTGAGGACAGGGGGCGGAAAGAATGGCTACACCTTC.

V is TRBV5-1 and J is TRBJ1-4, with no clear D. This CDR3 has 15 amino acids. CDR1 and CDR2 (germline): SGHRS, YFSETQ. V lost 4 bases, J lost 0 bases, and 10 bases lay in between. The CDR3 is CASSPNSATNEKLFF. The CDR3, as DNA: TGCGCCAGCAGCCCCAACAGTGCAACTAATGAAAAACTGTTTTTT.

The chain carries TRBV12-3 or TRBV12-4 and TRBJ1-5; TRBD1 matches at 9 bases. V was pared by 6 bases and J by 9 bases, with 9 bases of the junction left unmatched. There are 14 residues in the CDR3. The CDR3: CASRSQGAGGPQHF. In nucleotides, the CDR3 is TGTGCCAGCAGATCACAGGGGGCGGGGGGGCCCCAGCATTTT.

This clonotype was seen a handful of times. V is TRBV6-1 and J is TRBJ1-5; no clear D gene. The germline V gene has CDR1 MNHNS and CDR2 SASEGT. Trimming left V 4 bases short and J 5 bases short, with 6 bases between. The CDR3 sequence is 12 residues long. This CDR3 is CASSASDQPQHF. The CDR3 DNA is TGTGCCAGCAGTGCTTCCGATCAGCCCCAGCATTTT.

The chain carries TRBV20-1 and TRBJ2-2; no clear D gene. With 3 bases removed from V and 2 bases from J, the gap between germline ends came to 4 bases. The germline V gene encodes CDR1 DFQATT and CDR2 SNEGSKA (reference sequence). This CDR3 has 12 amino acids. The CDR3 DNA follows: TGCAGTGCTAGGGACAACACCGGGGAGCTGTTTTTT. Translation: CSARDNTGELFF.

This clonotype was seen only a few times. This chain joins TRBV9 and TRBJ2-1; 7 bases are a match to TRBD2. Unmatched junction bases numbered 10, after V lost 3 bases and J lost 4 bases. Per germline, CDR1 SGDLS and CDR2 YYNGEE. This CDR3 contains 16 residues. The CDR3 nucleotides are TGTGCCAGCAGCGCCACCGCGAGCGGGAATTACAATGAGCAGTTCTTC. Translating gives CASSATASGNYNEQFF.

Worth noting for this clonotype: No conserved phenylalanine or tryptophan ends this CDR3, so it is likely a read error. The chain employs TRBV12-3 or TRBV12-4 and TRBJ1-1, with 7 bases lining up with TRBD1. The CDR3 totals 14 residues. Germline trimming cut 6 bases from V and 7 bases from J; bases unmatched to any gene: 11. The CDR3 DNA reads TGTGCCAGCAGCCCTGGGGGGACAGCCTTTGAAGCTTTCCTT. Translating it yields CASSPGGTAFEAFL.

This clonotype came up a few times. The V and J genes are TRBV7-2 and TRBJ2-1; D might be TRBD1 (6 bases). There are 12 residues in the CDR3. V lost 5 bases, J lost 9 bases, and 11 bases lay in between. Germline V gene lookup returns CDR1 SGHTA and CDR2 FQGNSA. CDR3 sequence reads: CASSTQGFEQFF. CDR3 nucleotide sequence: TGTGCCAGCAGCACACAGGGATTTGAGCAGTTCTTC.

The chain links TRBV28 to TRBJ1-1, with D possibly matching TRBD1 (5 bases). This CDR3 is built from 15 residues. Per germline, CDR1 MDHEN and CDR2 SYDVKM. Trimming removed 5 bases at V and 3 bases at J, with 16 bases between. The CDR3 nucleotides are TGTGCCAGCAGTAACCGGGACGCCGGACACACTGAAGCTTTCTTT. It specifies CASSNRDAGHTEAFF.

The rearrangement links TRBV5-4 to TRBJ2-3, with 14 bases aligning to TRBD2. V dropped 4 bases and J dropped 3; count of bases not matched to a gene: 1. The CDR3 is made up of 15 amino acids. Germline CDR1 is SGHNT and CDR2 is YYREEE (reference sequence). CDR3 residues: CASSGTSGRTDTQYF. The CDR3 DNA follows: TGTGCCAGCAGCGGGACTAGCGGGAGAACAGATACGCAGTATTTT.

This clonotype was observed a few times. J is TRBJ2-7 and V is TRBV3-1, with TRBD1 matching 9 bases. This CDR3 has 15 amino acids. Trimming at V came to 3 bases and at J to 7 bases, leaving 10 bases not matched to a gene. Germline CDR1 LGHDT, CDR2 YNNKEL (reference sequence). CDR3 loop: CASSHTGTGIREQYF. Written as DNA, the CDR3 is TGTGCCAGCAGCCATACCGGGACAGGGATAAGGGAGCAGTACTTC.

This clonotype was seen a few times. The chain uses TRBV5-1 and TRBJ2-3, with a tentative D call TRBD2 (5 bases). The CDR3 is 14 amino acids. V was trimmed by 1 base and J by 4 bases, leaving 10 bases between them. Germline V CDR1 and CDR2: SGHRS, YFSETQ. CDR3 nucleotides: TGCGCCAGCAGCTTGAGGGAGAGGGCAGATACGCAGTATTTT. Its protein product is CASSLRERADTQYF.

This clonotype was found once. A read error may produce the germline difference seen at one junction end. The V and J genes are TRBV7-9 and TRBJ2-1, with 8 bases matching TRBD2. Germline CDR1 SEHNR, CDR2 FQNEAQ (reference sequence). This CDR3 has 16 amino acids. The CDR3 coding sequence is TGTGCCAGCAGCTTAGCGTTAGCGGGAACCTACAATGAGCAGCTCTTC. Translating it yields CASSLALAGTYNEQLF.

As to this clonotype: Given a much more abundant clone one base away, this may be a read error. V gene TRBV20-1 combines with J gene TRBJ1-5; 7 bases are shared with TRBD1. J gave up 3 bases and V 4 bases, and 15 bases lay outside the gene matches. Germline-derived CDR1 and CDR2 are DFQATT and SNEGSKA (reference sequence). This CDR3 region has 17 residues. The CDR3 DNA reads TGCAGTGCTAAGAATGAGGGGATGACAGGGTTCAATCAGCCCCAGCATTTT. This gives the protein CSAKNEGMTGFNQPQHF.

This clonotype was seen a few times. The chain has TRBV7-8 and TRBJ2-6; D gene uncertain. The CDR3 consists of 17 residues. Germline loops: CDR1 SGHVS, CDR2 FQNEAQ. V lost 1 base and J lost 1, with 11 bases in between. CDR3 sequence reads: CASSLEVAASGANVLTF. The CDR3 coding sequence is TGTGCCAGCAGCTTAGAGGTGGCGGCGTCTGGGGCCAACGTCCTGACTTTC.

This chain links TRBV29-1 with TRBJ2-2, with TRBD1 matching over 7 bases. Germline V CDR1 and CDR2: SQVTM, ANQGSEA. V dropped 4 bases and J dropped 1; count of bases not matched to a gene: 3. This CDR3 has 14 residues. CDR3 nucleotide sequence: TGCAGCGTTGCGGGGACAGTGAACACCGGGGAGCTGTTTTTT. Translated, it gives CSVAGTVNTGELFF.

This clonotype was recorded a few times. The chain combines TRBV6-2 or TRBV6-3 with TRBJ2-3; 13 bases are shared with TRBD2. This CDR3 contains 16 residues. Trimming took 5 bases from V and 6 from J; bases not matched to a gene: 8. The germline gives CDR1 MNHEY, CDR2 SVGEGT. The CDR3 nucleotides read TGTGCCAGCAGTGACAGACTAGCGGGAGGACGGGATACGCAGTATTTT. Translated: CASSDRLAGGRDTQYF.

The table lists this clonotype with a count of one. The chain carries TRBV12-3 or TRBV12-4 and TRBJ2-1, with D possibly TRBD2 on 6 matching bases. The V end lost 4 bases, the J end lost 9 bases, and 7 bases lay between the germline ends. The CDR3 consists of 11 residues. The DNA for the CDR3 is TGTGCCAGCAGTTCGGGAGTTGAGCAGTTCTTC. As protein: CASSSGVEQFF.

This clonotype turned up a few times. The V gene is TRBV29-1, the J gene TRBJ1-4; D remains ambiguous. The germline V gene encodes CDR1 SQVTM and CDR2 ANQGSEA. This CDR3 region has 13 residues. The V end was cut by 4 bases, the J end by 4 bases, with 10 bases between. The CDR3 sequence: CSVVGGFNEKLFF. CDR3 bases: TGCAGCGTTGTGGGCGGATTTAATGAAAAACTGTTTTTT.

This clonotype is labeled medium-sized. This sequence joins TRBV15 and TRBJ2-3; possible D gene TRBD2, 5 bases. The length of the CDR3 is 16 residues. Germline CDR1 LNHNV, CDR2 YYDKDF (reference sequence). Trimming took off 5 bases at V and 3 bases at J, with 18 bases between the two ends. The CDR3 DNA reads TGTGCCACCAGCGGTGAAGGGAGTGGATTGACAGATACGCAGTATTTT. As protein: CATSGEGSGLTDTQYF.

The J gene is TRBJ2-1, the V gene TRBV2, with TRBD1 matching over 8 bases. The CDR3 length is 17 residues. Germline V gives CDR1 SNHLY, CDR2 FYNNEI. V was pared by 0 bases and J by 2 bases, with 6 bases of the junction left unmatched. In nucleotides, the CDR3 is TGTGCCAGCAGTGAAGCGGGGGACAGGATAACCTACAATGAGCAGTTCTTC. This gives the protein CASSEAGDRITYNEQFF.

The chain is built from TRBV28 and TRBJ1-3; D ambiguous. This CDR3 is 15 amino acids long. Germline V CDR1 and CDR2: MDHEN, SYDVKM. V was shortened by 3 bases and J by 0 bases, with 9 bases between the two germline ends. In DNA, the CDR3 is TGTGCCAGCAGTTTGTCGGTGACCTCTGGAAACACCATATATTTT. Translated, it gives CASSLSVTSGNTIYF.

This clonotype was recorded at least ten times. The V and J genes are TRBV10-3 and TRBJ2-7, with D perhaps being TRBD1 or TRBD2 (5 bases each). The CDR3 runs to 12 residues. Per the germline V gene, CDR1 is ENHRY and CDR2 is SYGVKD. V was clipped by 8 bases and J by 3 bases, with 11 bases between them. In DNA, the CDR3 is TGTGCCATCGGGACCAAGGGCTACGAGCAGTACTTC. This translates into CAIGTKGYEQYF.

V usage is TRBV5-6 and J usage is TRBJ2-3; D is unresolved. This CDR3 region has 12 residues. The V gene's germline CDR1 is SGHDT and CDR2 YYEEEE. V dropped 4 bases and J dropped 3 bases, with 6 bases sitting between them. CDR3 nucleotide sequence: TGTGCCAGCAGCGCTCAGACAGATACGCAGTATTTT. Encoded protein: CASSAQTDTQYF.

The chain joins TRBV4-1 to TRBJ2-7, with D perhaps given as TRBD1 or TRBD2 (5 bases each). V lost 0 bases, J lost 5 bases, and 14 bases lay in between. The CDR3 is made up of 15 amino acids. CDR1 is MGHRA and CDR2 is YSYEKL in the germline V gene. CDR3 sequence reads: CASSQDRDPLDEQYF. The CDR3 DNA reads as TGCGCCAGCAGCCAAGACAGGGACCCCCTCGACGAGCAGTACTTC.